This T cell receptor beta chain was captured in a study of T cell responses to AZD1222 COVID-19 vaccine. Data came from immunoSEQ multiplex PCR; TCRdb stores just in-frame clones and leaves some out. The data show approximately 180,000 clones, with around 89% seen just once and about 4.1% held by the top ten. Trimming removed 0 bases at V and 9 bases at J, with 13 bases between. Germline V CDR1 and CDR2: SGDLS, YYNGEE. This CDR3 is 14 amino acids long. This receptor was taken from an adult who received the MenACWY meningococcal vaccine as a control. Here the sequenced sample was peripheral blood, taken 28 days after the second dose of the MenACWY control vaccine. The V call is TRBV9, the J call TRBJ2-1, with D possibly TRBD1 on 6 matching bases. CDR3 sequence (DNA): TGTGCCAGCAGCGTAGGGGAAAGGGGGTTTGAGCAGTTCTTC. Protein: CASSVGERGFEQFF.